This TCR beta chain was retrieved from a study of T cell responses to AZD1222 COVID-19 vaccine. Comment on this clone: The antigen is not known.

Sequencing was performed with immunoSEQ multiplex PCR; in TCRdb, only in-frame clones are kept and a portion is missing. The sample has about 110,000 clones, around 92% seen once. CDR1 SGHRS and CDR2 YFSETQ come from the germline V gene. This CDR3 has 14 residues. The V gene lost 4 bases and the J gene lost 4 bases, with 12 bases spanning the gap. Notes on the study in general: The donor cohort was predominantly white British with a female majority, and clonal diversity may have been underestimated. At baseline, seropositivity was found in only a handful of AZD1222 recipients.

This clonotype originated in an adult who received the AZD1222 COVID-19 vaccine. Sequenced material: peripheral blood, taken 28 days after the second AZD1222 dose. V is TRBV5-1 and J is TRBJ2-1, with a weak D call TRBD1 (6 bases). The CDR3 sequence: CASSPGTQYNEQFF. The CDR3 nucleotides read TGCGCCAGCAGCCCTGGGACACAGTACAATGAGCAGTTCTTC. Variable domain in full (rest from reference TRBV5-1 and TRBJ2-1): KAGVTQTPRYLIKTRGQQVTLSCSPISGHRSVSWYQQTPGQGLQFLFEYFSETQRNKGNFPGRFSGRQFSNSRSEMNVSTLELGDSALYLCASSPGTQYNEQFFGPGTRLTVL.